This note documents a single TCR beta chain sequence. This sample is part of a study of blood T cell repertoires in COVID-19. Study overall: Sources were T cells, B-cell-depleted T cells, or PBMCs; the material itself was cDNA or gDNA.

Trimming pared 4 bases from V and 3 bases from J, leaving 15 bases between. The CDR3 covers 15 residues. The germline gives CDR1 SGHVS, CDR2 FNYEAQ. Under the authors' procedure: Reference gene primers were amplified, and this amplification served to estimate nucleated cell counts. The assay was immunoSEQ multiplex PCR, and TCRdb's table has in-frame clones only and misses some. Clone size and V and J calls were adopted from that table, with D and trimming inferred from the DNA. Of about 270,000 clones listed, 70% to 90% are singletons. Sequenced sample: PBMCs or T cells enriched from blood (not recorded which). This sequence was found in a man between 18 and 29 years old who had recovered from COVID-19. The chain joins TRBV7-6 to TRBJ2-5; perhaps TRBD1 as D (6 bases). CDR3 sequence (DNA): TGTGCCAGCAGCTCCTGGGCGGACAGAAAAGAGACCCAGTACTTC. Amino acids: CASSSWADRKETQYF.